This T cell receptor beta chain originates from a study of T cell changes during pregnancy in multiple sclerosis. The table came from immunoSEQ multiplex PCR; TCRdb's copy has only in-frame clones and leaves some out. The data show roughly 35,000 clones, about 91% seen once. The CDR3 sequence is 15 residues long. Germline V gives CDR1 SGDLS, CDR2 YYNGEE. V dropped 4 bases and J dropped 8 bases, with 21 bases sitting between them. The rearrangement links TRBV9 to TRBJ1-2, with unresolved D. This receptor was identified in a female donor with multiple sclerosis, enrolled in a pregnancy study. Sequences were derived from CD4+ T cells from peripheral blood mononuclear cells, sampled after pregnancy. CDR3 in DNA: TGTGCCAGCAGCCCCACCCCGGGATCCCATGGGGGCTACACCTTC. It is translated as CASSPTPGSHGGYTF.